This T cell receptor (beta chain) is from a study of blood T cell repertoires in COVID-19. Study at large: T cells, B-cell-depleted T cells, or PBMCs supplied cDNA or gDNA.

CDR1 is SNHLY, CDR2 FYNNEI, per germline. The CDR3 totals 13 residues. Trimming removed 8 bases at V and 7 bases at J, with 17 bases between. Enrolled through a virtual design, the participants were between 18 and 89 years of age and came from some 26 US areas. The recovered donors of Cohort 3 showed two negative PCRs, clearance, or symptom resolution. Libraries were prepared by immunoSEQ multiplex PCR; TCRdb keeps only in-frame clonotypes and omits some of them. The repertoire holds about 140,000 clones, 85% to 90% seen once, with around 10% in the top ten. Sequencing was done on a sample of PBMCs or T cells enriched from blood (not recorded which). This chain joins TRBV2 and TRBJ1-2; possibly TRBD1 for D (5 bases). This sequence originates from a man in his 60s who had recovered from COVID-19. CDR3 region: CASVGRQNLGYTF. The CDR3 DNA follows: TGTGCCAGCGTGGGGCGACAGAACCTTGGCTACACCTTC.